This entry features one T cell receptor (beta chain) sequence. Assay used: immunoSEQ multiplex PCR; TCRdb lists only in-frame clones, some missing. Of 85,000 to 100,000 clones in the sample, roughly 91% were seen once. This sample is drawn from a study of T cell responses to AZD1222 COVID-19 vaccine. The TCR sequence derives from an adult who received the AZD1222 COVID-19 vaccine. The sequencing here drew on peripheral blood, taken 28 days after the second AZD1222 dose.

CDR3 sequence reads: CASRASGARGEKLFF. The DNA for the CDR3 is TGTGCCAGCAGGGCTTCCGGGGCAAGGGGTGAAAAACTGTTTTTT. The J gene is TRBJ1-4, the V gene TRBV25-1; D is perhaps TRBD1 (5 bases). From germline, CDR1 is MGHDK and CDR2 SYGVNS. V lost 6 bases and J 7 bases, leaving 18 bases between the germline ends. The CDR3 length is 15 residues.